Presented here are 29 T cell receptor beta chains from one specimen sequenced in a study of shared clonotypes between healthy human individuals. Measured with immunoSEQ multiplex PCR; TCRdb has only the in-frame clones, and not every one. Of roughly 2 million clones in the sample, about 95% were seen once. Material for sequencing was naive CD4+ T cells sorted from blood. This sample's subset: CD45RA+ positively selected. Receptors were obtained from a young man in good health.

The chain has TRBV2 and TRBJ2-1; TRBD2 is a possible D gene (6 bases). The CDR3 has 14 amino acids. With 7 bases removed from V and 0 bases from J, the gap between germline ends came to 10 bases. Germline V CDR1 and CDR2: SNHLY, FYNNEI. CDR3 protein: CASNSGGSYNEQFF. The CDR3 DNA reads TGTGCCAGCAATAGCGGCGGCTCCTACAATGAGCAGTTCTTC.

The rearrangement links TRBV4-1 to TRBJ1-2, with 11 positions matching TRBD1. Germline CDR1 reads MGHRA; CDR2 reads YSYEKL. The V segment lost 0 bases and the J segment 5 bases; nucleotides outside the gene matches: 11. The CDR3 runs 18 residues. The CDR3 coding sequence is TGCGCCAGCAGCCAAGATCTAAGGACAGGGGGCTTAATGTATGGCTACACCTTC. Translated, it gives CASSQDLRTGGLMYGYTF.

This rearrangement joins TRBV2 to TRBJ1-1, with TRBD1 identical over 8 bases. CDR3 length equals 14 residues. Germline V CDR1 and CDR2: SNHLY, FYNNEI. V lost 7 bases and J lost 6; bases outside the gene matches: 10. The CDR3 sequence: CASIGQGARSEAFF. In DNA form, the CDR3 reads TGTGCCAGCATTGGCCAGGGGGCGAGGTCTGAAGCTTTCTTT.

The chain recombines TRBV7-8 with TRBJ2-7; no reliable D call. This CDR3 comprises 15 residues. Germline-derived CDR1 and CDR2 are SGHVS and FQNEAQ. V lost 1 base and J 0 bases, leaving 10 bases between the germline ends. CDR3 in amino acids: CASSLESASSYEQYF. CDR3 DNA: TGTGCCAGCAGCTTAGAGTCGGCAAGCTCCTACGAGCAGTACTTC.

The V and J genes are TRBV6-6 and TRBJ2-7, with D possibly called TRBD1 or TRBD2 (5 bases each). This CDR3 is 16 amino acids long. CDR1 is MNHNY, CDR2 SVGAGI, per germline (reference sequence). Trimming took 7 bases from V and 2 from J, leaving 21 bases between them. The CDR3 region is CASIGDLTRWAYEQYF. CDR3 nucleotide sequence: TGTGCCAGCATCGGGGACCTAACCCGTTGGGCCTACGAGCAGTACTTC.

The genes are TRBV6-5 and TRBJ1-1; 8 nucleotides line up with TRBD1. This CDR3 spans 15 amino acids. J gave up 6 bases and V 9 bases, and 15 bases lay outside the gene matches. Germline CDR1 reads MNHEY; CDR2 reads SVGAGI. CDR3 nucleotide sequence: TGTGCCAGGGGGGTGCAGGGGGCGAGGAATCCTGAAGCTTTCTTT. Encoded protein: CARGVQGARNPEAFF.

This chain links TRBV28 with TRBJ1-2, with unresolved D. Looked up from germline, CDR1 is MDHEN and CDR2 is SYDVKM. This CDR3 contains 16 residues. V lost 5 bases, J lost 4 bases, and 20 bases lay in between. CDR3 nucleotide sequence: TGTGCCAGCAGTCAGAGAGGGCCAAGCTACTTCTATGGCTACACCTTC. Protein product: CASSQRGPSYFYGYTF.

The table lists this clone with a few counts. The V call is TRBV6-6, the J call TRBJ2-2; D is uncertain. CDR1 and CDR2 from the germline V gene are MNHNY and SVGAGI (reference sequence). This CDR3 contains 11 residues. The V end was cut by 5 bases, the J end by 4 bases, with 2 bases between. CDR3 loop: CASSPTGELFF. CDR3 DNA: TGTGCCAGCAGTCCCACCGGGGAGCTGTTTTTT.

The chain recombines TRBV7-8 with TRBJ1-6, with TRBD1 matching over 7 bases. CDR1 and CDR2 from the germline V gene are SGHVS and FQNEAQ. The CDR3 totals 14 residues. Trimming removed 4 bases from V and 11 bases from J; junction bases left unmatched: 8. The CDR3 region has the DNA TGTGCCAGCAGCTCTGACAGGGCTCAGACACCCCTCCACTTT. Protein sequence: CASSSDRAQTPLHF. Together with reference TRBV7-8 and TRBJ1-6, the CDR3 gives the full variable domain: GAGVSQSPRYKVAKRGQDVALRCDPISGHVSLFWYQQALGQGPEFLTYFQNEAQLDKSGLPSDRFFAERPEGSVSTLKIQRTQQEDSAVYLCASSSDRAQTPLHFGNGTRLTVT.

On this clone: The sample contains more than one DNA sequence encoding this CDR3. This chain uses TRBV5-1 with TRBJ2-7, with 7 bases fitting TRBD1. This CDR3 contains 15 residues. From germline, CDR1 is SGHRS and CDR2 YFSETQ. V trimming: 0 bases; J trimming: 0 bases; junction bases outside the gene matches: 3. The CDR3 coding sequence is TGCGCCAGCAGCTTGGAAGGGGGCGGCTCCTACGAGCAGTACTTC. Residues: CASSLEGGGSYEQYF.

The V gene is TRBV28, the J gene TRBJ2-3, with 7 bases lining up with TRBD1. This CDR3 spans 12 amino acids. Germline V gives CDR1 MDHEN, CDR2 SYDVKM. V lost 3 bases, J lost 14 bases, and 8 bases stayed unmatched. In DNA, the CDR3 is TGTGCCAGCAGTTTCTCGGGACAGCTGCCGTATTTT. It is translated as CASSFSGQLPYF. The full variable domain, with the rest looked up from reference TRBV28 and TRBJ2-3, is DVKVTQSSRYLVKRTGEKVFLECVQDMDHENMFWYRQDPGLGLRLIYFSYDVKMKEKGDIPEGYSVSREKKERFSLILESASTNQTSMYLCASSFSGQLPYFGPGTRLTVL.

The V call is TRBV10-1, the J call TRBJ1-2; a possible D gene is TRBD1 (6 bases). Germline values: CDR1 WNHNN, CDR2 SYGVQD (reference sequence). There are 15 residues in the CDR3. Trimming cost V 2 bases and J 1 base, with 11 bases left between them. The CDR3 is CASSEGQRRNYGYTF. DNA of the CDR3: TGCGCCAGCAGTGAGGGACAGAGACGTAACTATGGCTACACCTTC.

The rearrangement links TRBV7-2 to TRBJ2-2; D is ambiguous. This CDR3 is 16 amino acids long. Germline-derived CDR1 and CDR2 are SGHTA and FQGNSA. V lost 4 bases and J 6 bases, leaving 18 bases between the germline ends. The CDR3 sequence is CASSSSDTPAPGELFF. The CDR3 region has the DNA TGTGCCAGCAGCTCTTCAGACACGCCCGCCCCCGGGGAGCTGTTTTTT.

Details on this clone: This sample includes further DNA sequences coding for the same CDR3. This chain links TRBV19 with TRBJ2-7; D may be TRBD2 (5 bases). Between the trimmed V and J ends, which lost 5 bases and 4 bases, there was a span of 12 bases. The germline CDR1 and CDR2 sequences are LNHDA and SQIVND (reference sequence). CDR3 length: 13 amino acids. The CDR3 nucleotides are TGTGCCAGTAGTGTTAACCGCGGGTACGAGCAGTACTTC. Protein sequence: CASSVNRGYEQYF.

This rearrangement joins TRBV10-3 to TRBJ2-7; D may be TRBD1 or TRBD2 (5 bases each). Trimming shortened V by 8 bases and J by 6 bases, and 11 bases separated the two germline ends. The CDR3 totals 11 residues. Germline loops: CDR1 ENHRY, CDR2 SYGVKD. The CDR3 sequence: CAIEAGTEQYF. CDR3 DNA: TGTGCCATCGAAGCAGGGACCGAGCAGTACTTC.

The DNA for the CDR3 is TGTGCCAGCACCAAGACGGGCAGAAACACTGAAGCTTTCTTT. The encoded protein is CASTKTGRNTEAFF. J is TRBJ1-1 and V is TRBV6-1; D gene uncertain. The germline V gene encodes CDR1 MNHNS and CDR2 SASEGT. The CDR3 is 14 residues long. V lost 7 bases, J lost 2 bases, and 14 bases lay in between.

This chain joins TRBV27 and TRBJ1-1; 8 positions agree with TRBD1. V was clipped by 6 bases and J by 3 bases; unmatched bases: 6. Germline V gene sequence: CDR1 MNHEY, CDR2 SMNVEV (reference sequence). The length of the CDR3 is 14 residues. CDR3 sequence (DNA): TGTGCCAGCAGAAGGACAGGGAGTTACACTGAAGCTTTCTTT. Encoded protein: CASRRTGSYTEAFF.

The chain carries TRBV4-1 and TRBJ1-1; D is uncertain. The CDR3 extends over 15 amino acids. The V end lost 0 bases, the J end lost 0 bases, and 8 bases lay between the germline ends. The germline gives CDR1 MGHRA, CDR2 YSYEKL. The CDR3 bases are TGCGCCAGCAGCCAAGATCCCCAGATGAACACTGAAGCTTTCTTT. Amino acid sequence: CASSQDPQMNTEAFF.

The sample holds one count of this clone. This chain uses TRBV7-9 with TRBJ2-1, with 12 bases lining up with TRBD2. Per germline, CDR1 SEHNR and CDR2 FQNEAQ (reference sequence). This CDR3 is 18 amino acids long. The V segment lost 1 base and the J segment 0 bases; nucleotides outside the gene matches: 4. CDR3 bases: TGTGCCAGCAGCTTAGGGCTAGCGGGAGGGGGCTCCTACAATGAGCAGTTCTTC. Translated, it gives CASSLGLAGGGSYNEQFF.

This chain connects TRBV7-3 to TRBJ2-5; no definite D call. V lost 2 bases to trimming and J lost 5 bases, with 15 bases between them. This CDR3 has 15 amino acids. Germline V gene data show CDR1 as SGHTA and CDR2 as FQGTGA. The CDR3 here is CASSLLAPMRETQYF. DNA for the CDR3: TGTGCCAGCAGCTTACTGGCTCCAATGCGGGAGACCCAGTACTTC. Full variable domain (rest looked up from reference TRBV7-3 and TRBJ2-5): GAGVSQTPSNKVTEKGKYVELRCDPISGHTALYWYRQSLGQGPEFLIYFQGTGAADDSGLPNDRFFAVRPEGSVSTLKIQRTERGDSAVYLCASSLLAPMRETQYFGPGTRLLVL.

The genes are TRBV18 and TRBJ2-2; 7 nucleotides agree with TRBD1. V lost 1 base and J lost 2; bases outside the gene matches: 1. This CDR3 contains 15 residues. Germline CDR1 and CDR2: KGHSH and LQKENI. The CDR3 DNA reads as TGTGCCAGCTCACCACGGGACAGAAACACCGGGGAGCTGTTTTTT. It codes for CASSPRDRNTGELFF.

The J gene is TRBJ1-1, the V gene TRBV19; TRBD1 is a possible D gene (5 bases). Between the trimmed V and J ends, which lost 6 bases and 1 base, there was a span of 12 bases. The length of the CDR3 is 14 residues. Per the germline V gene, CDR1 is LNHDA and CDR2 is SQIVND (reference sequence). In DNA, the CDR3 is TGTGCCAGTAGAGAGGGACGTGGGAACACTGAAGCTTTCTTT. As protein: CASREGRGNTEAFF.

J is TRBJ1-2 and V is TRBV30; 7 nucleotides align to TRBD1. V lost 2 bases, J lost 4 bases, and 4 bases stayed unmatched. Germline V CDR1 and CDR2: GTSNPN, SVGIG (reference sequence). The CDR3 runs 13 residues. CDR3 in DNA: TGTGCCTGGAGTAAAGGGACAGTCTATGGCTACACCTTC. It codes for CAWSKGTVYGYTF.

V gene TRBV6-4 combines with J gene TRBJ1-5, with D unresolved. Germline loops: CDR1 MRHNA, CDR2 SNTAGT. Trimming cost V 6 bases and J 5 bases, with 14 bases left between them. The CDR3 loop spans 14 amino acids. The chain's CDR3 is CASSEWAGYQPQHF. CDR3 in DNA: TGTGCCAGCAGCGAATGGGCTGGCTATCAGCCCCAGCATTTT.

The chain has TRBV7-9 and TRBJ2-1, with 15 bases aligning to TRBD2. The germline V gene has CDR1 SEHNR and CDR2 FQNEAQ (reference sequence). The CDR3 spans 19 residues. The trim removed 2 bases at V and 4 bases at J, leaving 9 bases unmatched. The CDR3 spells CASSLSSGLAGGIYNEQFF. CDR3 coding DNA: TGTGCCAGCAGCTTAAGTTCAGGACTAGCGGGAGGGATTTACAATGAGCAGTTCTTC. Full variable domain (rest looked up from reference TRBV7-9 and TRBJ2-1): DTGVSQNPRHKITKRGQNVTFRCDPISEHNRLYWYRQTLGQGPEFLTYFQNEAQLEKSRLLSDRFSAERPKGSFSTLEIQRTEQGDSAMYLCASSLSSGLAGGIYNEQFFGPGTRLTVL.

Concerning this clone: One junction end disagrees with the germline gene, perhaps due to a read error. This chain links TRBV6-5 with TRBJ2-5; D is undetermined. Germline values: CDR1 MNHEY, CDR2 SVGAGI. This CDR3 is 11 amino acids long. This CDR3 reads CASRVQGTQYF. The CDR3 DNA follows: TGTGCCAGCAGGGTCCAAGGGACCCAGTACTTC.

This clone has just one count. At the DNA level, this CDR3 is encoded by other sequences in the same sample as well. The V gene is TRBV5-1, the J gene TRBJ2-7; D is undetermined. The CDR3 spans 12 residues. CDR1 and CDR2 from the germline V gene are SGHRS and YFSETQ. V lost 0 bases, J lost 5 bases, and 6 bases lay in between. CDR3 coding DNA: TGCGCCAGCAGCTTGGACAGAGACGAGCAGTACTTC. Translation gives CASSLDRDEQYF.

V and J are TRBV14 and TRBJ1-4; tentatively, D is TRBD1 (6 bases). The CDR3 has 14 residues. CDR1 SGHDN and CDR2 FVKESK come from the germline V gene. Trimming cost V 3 bases and J 4 bases, with 9 bases left between them. The DNA of the CDR3 is TGTGCCAGCAGCCACCGGGGGCTTAATGAAAAACTGTTTTTT. As protein: CASSHRGLNEKLFF.

The chain joins TRBV2 to TRBJ1-2; D gene ambiguous. Germline-derived CDR1 and CDR2 are SNHLY and FYNNEI. The CDR3 is 15 residues long. Trimming took off 3 bases at V and 4 bases at J, with 15 bases between the two ends. The CDR3 loop is CASSDNSFPSYGYTF. The CDR3 region has the DNA TGTGCCAGCAGTGATAACAGCTTTCCTTCCTATGGCTACACCTTC.